This T cell receptor (beta chain) emerged from a study of T cell changes during pregnancy in multiple sclerosis. This clone was seen a few times. The CDR3 loop spans 15 amino acids. The germline CDR1 and CDR2 sequences are KGHSH and LQKENI. J lost 1 base, V lost 5 bases, and 7 bases had no gene match. The method was immunoSEQ multiplex PCR; TCRdb's version includes in-frame clones alone and lacks a portion of them. The sample records about 94,000 clones, about 93% being singletons. V is TRBV18 and J is TRBJ1-2; TRBD1 matches 7 bases. The receptor comes from a female donor with multiple sclerosis, enrolled in a pregnancy study. Sequenced here: peripheral blood, sampled in the third trimester of pregnancy. In DNA form, the CDR3 reads TGTGCCAGCTCAACCGGGACAGTGATTAACTATGGCTACACCTTC. Residues: CASSTGTVINYGYTF.